One sample yielded the 27 T cell receptor beta chains listed below, sequenced in a study of cytomegalovirus exposure and HLA in healthy donors. Researchers ran the PCR with 60 Vbeta and 13 Jbeta primers. Sequencing was performed with immunoSEQ multiplex PCR; in TCRdb, only in-frame clones are kept and a portion is missing. The sample has 74,000 or so clones; 79% are singletons. The source material was PBMCs. These receptors were collected from a woman aged 40-49 years in good health and CMV-seropositive.

The genes are TRBV6-1 and TRBJ2-1, with 9 bases matching TRBD2. After removal of 1 base from V and 7 bases from J, the junction contained 11 bases not matched to a gene. Germline CDR1 and CDR2: MNHNS and SASEGT. The length of the CDR3 is 17 residues. CDR3 region: CASSEGSGGRARNEQFF. In DNA form, the CDR3 reads TGTGCCAGCAGTGAAGGATCCGGCGGGAGGGCCCGGAATGAGCAGTTCTTC.

The V gene is TRBV5-6, the J gene TRBJ1-4, with D possibly TRBD1 on 5 matching bases. V lost 4 bases, J lost 8 bases, and 12 bases lay in between. The CDR3 runs 13 residues. The germline V gene has CDR1 SGHDT and CDR2 YYEEEE. The CDR3 bases are TGTGCCAGCAGCGGGGACCGGGGGGAAAAACTGTTTTTT. Its translation: CASSGDRGEKLFF.

V is TRBV6-1 and J is TRBJ2-7; possibly TRBD2 for D (6 bases). V was shortened by 1 base and J by 1 base, with 11 bases between the two germline ends. CDR1 is MNHNS, CDR2 SASEGT, per germline. The CDR3 covers 15 residues. The CDR3 DNA is TGTGCCAGCAGTGAAGAGGGGCGGGGATCCTACGAGCAGTACTTC. Translation: CASSEEGRGSYEQYF.

With regard to this clone: Additional DNA sequences in this sample encode the identical CDR3. The chain combines TRBV4-1 with TRBJ2-5; the D gene is possibly TRBD1 (6 bases). Trimming removed 3 bases at V and 5 bases at J, with 16 bases between. The CDR3 covers 15 residues. From germline, CDR1 is MGHRA and CDR2 YSYEKL. The CDR3 loop reads CASSHRTGSLETQYF. The CDR3 DNA follows: TGCGCCAGCAGCCATAGAACAGGGAGTTTGGAGACCCAGTACTTC.

The rearrangement links TRBV5-6 to TRBJ1-2, with D tentatively TRBD1 (5 bases). CDR1 and CDR2 from the germline V gene are SGHDT and YYEEEE. Trimming removed 0 bases from V and 7 bases from J, with 13 bases in between. The CDR3 spans 14 residues. In nucleotides, the CDR3 is TGTGCCAGCAGCTTGGACGTCGGGGGGGGTGGCTACACCTTC. Translating gives CASSLDVGGGGYTF.

J is TRBJ1-2 and V is TRBV4-2; D call uncertain. The CDR3 is 14 residues long. The V gene's germline CDR1 is LGHNA and CDR2 YNFKEQ. V shed 0 bases and J shed 8 bases, with 13 bases lying between them. CDR3 nucleotide sequence: TGTGCCAGCAGCCAAGATCGGGGAGGGCCCGGCTACACCTTC. This translates into CASSQDRGGPGYTF.

The rearrangement uses TRBV9 and TRBJ2-6; 7 positions agree with TRBD1. The CDR3 has 17 amino acids. Germline loops: CDR1 SGDLS, CDR2 YYNGEE. V trimming: 0 bases; J trimming: 0 bases; junction bases outside the gene matches: 3. The CDR3 bases are TGTGCCAGCAGCGTAGGGGGACAGCTCTCTGGGGCCAACGTCCTGACTTTC. Protein: CASSVGGQLSGANVLTF.

V and J are TRBV30 and TRBJ2-7; the D gene is possibly TRBD1 (5 bases). The CDR3 is 14 amino acids. Trimming removed 0 bases from V and 1 base from J, with 10 bases in between. The germline V gene has CDR1 GTSNPN and CDR2 SVGIG (reference sequence). CDR3 DNA: TGTGCCTGGAGTGTACAGGTCCGATCCTACGAGCAGTACTTC. Its translation: CAWSVQVRSYEQYF.

This clone was observed a handful of times. The genes are TRBV15 and TRBJ1-2; 8 bases match TRBD1. From germline, CDR1 is LNHNV and CDR2 YYDKDF (reference sequence). J gave up 7 bases and V 3 bases, and 13 bases lay outside the gene matches. This CDR3 has 16 amino acids. CDR3 amino acids: CATSRDPGGRRTGYTF. The CDR3 DNA reads as TGTGCCACCAGCAGGGACCCAGGGGGCAGGAGGACTGGCTACACCTTC.

The chain uses TRBV15 and TRBJ2-5, with D tentatively TRBD2 (6 bases). Per the germline V gene, CDR1 is LNHNV and CDR2 is YYDKDF (reference sequence). The CDR3 consists of 15 residues. Trimming took off 3 bases at V and 5 bases at J, with 16 bases between the two ends. In DNA form, the CDR3 reads TGTGCCACCAGCAGCGGAGGAGGGCCGGGGGAGACCCAGTACTTC. Translation gives CATSSGGGPGETQYF.

The J gene is TRBJ1-1, the V gene TRBV6-1, with D uncertain. Germline values: CDR1 MNHNS, CDR2 SASEGT. This CDR3 is built from 14 residues. Trimming took 1 base from V and 2 from J, leaving 8 bases between them. CDR3 in amino acids: CASSEVGRNTEAFF. CDR3 bases: TGTGCCAGCAGTGAAGTGGGCAGAAACACTGAAGCTTTCTTT.

The V call is TRBV30, the J call TRBJ1-1; possible D gene TRBD1, 5 bases. This CDR3 has 13 amino acids. The germline gives CDR1 GTSNPN, CDR2 SVGIG (reference sequence). Trimming pared 2 bases from V and 4 bases from J, leaving 11 bases between. CDR3 DNA: TGTGCCTGGAGTAGAGCCGGGGGCACTGAAGCTTTCTTT. Its protein product is CAWSRAGGTEAFF.

This clone was counted only a few times. The genes are TRBV2 and TRBJ1-5; D is unclear. V was shortened by 5 bases and J by 5 bases, with 13 bases between the two germline ends. CDR3 length: 14 amino acids. The germline V gene has CDR1 SNHLY and CDR2 FYNNEI. CDR3 loop: CASSTYSTYQPQHF. The CDR3 DNA sequence: TGTGCCAGCAGTACCTATTCAACTTATCAGCCCCAGCATTTT.

V gene TRBV9 combines with J gene TRBJ2-3; 7 positions match TRBD2. This CDR3 has 16 residues. V lost 0 bases and J lost 4; bases outside the gene matches: 8. Looked up from germline, CDR1 is SGDLS and CDR2 is YYNGEE. The CDR3 DNA reads as TGTGCCAGCAGCGTAGACCGGGGCGGGGGATCAGATACGCAGTATTTT. Translated, it gives CASSVDRGGGSDTQYF. The variable domain in full, with the rest retrieved from reference TRBV9 and TRBJ2-3, is DSGVTQTPKHLITATGQRVTLRCSPRSGDLSVYWYQQSLDQGLQFLIQYYNGEERAKGNILERFSAQQFPDLHSELNLSSLELGDSALYFCASSVDRGGGSDTQYFGPGTRLTVL.

This clone came up once. The rearrangement links TRBV9 to TRBJ2-7, with D hard to call. Germline CDR1 SGDLS, CDR2 YYNGEE. CDR3 length equals 15 residues. The V end was cut by 3 bases, the J end by 3 bases, with 16 bases between. The CDR3 nucleotides read TGTGCCAGCAGCGGTGGTGGCGGCAGCTACTACGAGCAGTACTTC. Translation: CASSGGGGSYYEQYF.

The chain combines TRBV2 with TRBJ1-2; D is uncertain. This CDR3 contains 11 residues. The V end lost 7 bases, the J end lost 4 bases, and 7 bases lay between the germline ends. Germline lookup yields CDR1 SNHLY and CDR2 FYNNEI. The CDR3 protein is CASNGLYGYTF. CDR3 nucleotide sequence: TGTGCCAGCAACGGACTCTATGGCTACACCTTC.

The genes are TRBV7-2 and TRBJ2-1, with 9 bases fitting TRBD1. J gave up 13 bases and V 5 bases, and 3 bases lay outside the gene matches. This CDR3 is built from 11 residues. The germline V gene encodes CDR1 SGHTA and CDR2 FQGNSA. CDR3 DNA sequence: TGTGCCAGCAGCCGTACAGGGGGCCAGTTCTTC. Its protein product is CASSRTGGQFF. The full variable domain, in which reference TRBV7-2 and TRBJ2-1 provide the parts outside the CDR3, is GAGVSQSPSNKVTEKGKDVELRCDPISGHTALYWYRQSLGQGLEFLIYFQGNSAPDKSGLPSDRFSAERTGGSVSTLTIQRTQQEDSAVYLCASSRTGGQFFGPGTRLTVL.

The chain recombines TRBV7-8 with TRBJ1-4; D uncertain. The CDR3 has 15 residues. Germline values: CDR1 SGHVS, CDR2 FQNEAQ. V was shortened by 1 base and J by 8 bases, with 14 bases between the two germline ends. CDR3 sequence (DNA): TGTGCCAGCAGCTTAGAGGCGAGGGTTGGGGAAAAACTGTTTTTT. Translated: CASSLEARVGEKLFF.

The chain links TRBV18 to TRBJ1-1, with 7 bases identical to TRBD1. CDR1 KGHSH and CDR2 LQKENI come from the germline V gene. V dropped 5 bases and J dropped 1; count of bases not matched to a gene: 4. There are 14 residues in the CDR3. CDR3 in amino acids: CASSSHRGNTEAFF. CDR3 sequence (DNA): TGTGCCAGCTCATCTCACAGGGGGAACACTGAAGCTTTCTTT.

The chain couples TRBV28 to TRBJ2-6; TRBD2 is a possible D gene (6 bases). The germline gives CDR1 MDHEN, CDR2 SYDVKM. The CDR3 covers 18 residues. Trimming shortened V by 1 base and J by 0 bases, and 13 bases separated the two germline ends. CDR3 in amino acids: CASSLFAGLGSGANVLTF. DNA for the CDR3: TGTGCCAGCAGTTTATTTGCGGGATTAGGCTCTGGGGCCAACGTCCTGACTTTC.

V usage is TRBV5-6 and J usage is TRBJ2-1; maybe TRBD1 (6 bases). The CDR3 has 15 amino acids. The germline V gene has CDR1 SGHDT and CDR2 YYEEEE. The V and J ends lost 4 bases and 6 bases respectively, with 17 bases between them. The DNA of the CDR3 is TGTGCCAGCAGCCCGTTCGGGACACGGCCCAATGAGCAGTTCTTC. It codes for CASSPFGTRPNEQFF. The variable domain in full, with the rest retrieved from reference TRBV5-6 and TRBJ2-1, is DAGVTQSPTHLIKTRGQQVTLRCSPKSGHDTVSWYQQALGQGPQFIFQYYEEEERQRGNFPDRFSGHQFPNYSSELNVNALLLGDSALYLCASSPFGTRPNEQFFGPGTRLTVL.

This clone has just a few counts. The chain joins TRBV4-2 to TRBJ1-5; 7 positions match TRBD1. Trimming took 0 bases from V and 2 from J; bases not matched to a gene: 7. Germline V gene lookup returns CDR1 LGHNA and CDR2 YNFKEQ. The CDR3 consists of 17 residues. The CDR3 coding sequence is TGTGCCAGCAGCCAAGAGGGACAGAAAAATGGCAATCAGCCCCAGCATTTT. Amino acid sequence: CASSQEGQKNGNQPQHF.

V gene TRBV18 combines with J gene TRBJ1-1; weak D call: TRBD1 (5 bases). The CDR3 sequence is 13 residues long. The V end lost 4 bases, the J end lost 0 bases, and 6 bases lay between the germline ends. Germline V gene sequence: CDR1 KGHSH, CDR2 LQKENI. The CDR3 is CASSQGVNTEAFF. The DNA of the CDR3 is TGTGCCAGCTCACAAGGGGTGAACACTGAAGCTTTCTTT.

This chain connects TRBV5-6 to TRBJ2-7, with 7 bases lining up with TRBD2. From germline, CDR1 is SGHDT and CDR2 YYEEEE. The CDR3 is 15 amino acids. J was trimmed by 2 bases and V by 4 bases; bases with no gene match: 9. The CDR3 loop reads CASSALGEGAYEQYF. The CDR3 DNA reads TGTGCCAGCAGCGCCCTGGGGGAGGGAGCCTACGAGCAGTACTTC.

The chain is built from TRBV6-1 and TRBJ1-2, with D unresolved. Trimming took 2 bases from V and 4 from J, leaving 11 bases between them. CDR1 is MNHNS, CDR2 SASEGT, per germline. CDR3 length equals 14 residues. CDR3 amino acids: CASSENPDIYGYTF. The DNA for the CDR3 is TGTGCCAGCAGTGAAAATCCAGACATCTATGGCTACACCTTC.

This chain connects TRBV13 to TRBJ1-2; no clear D. The germline V gene has CDR1 PRHDT and CDR2 FYEKMQ (reference sequence). Trimming shortened V by 4 bases and J by 2 bases, and 14 bases separated the two germline ends. This CDR3 region has 15 residues. The CDR3 is CASSSRVSANYGYTF. The CDR3 DNA follows: TGTGCCAGCAGCTCGCGGGTCAGTGCCAACTATGGCTACACCTTC.

This rearrangement joins TRBV30 to TRBJ2-1; 13 bases are shared with TRBD2. The CDR3 extends over 14 amino acids. Germline CDR1 reads GTSNPN; CDR2 reads SVGIG (reference sequence). The trim removed 2 bases at V and 8 bases at J, leaving 3 bases unmatched. DNA of the CDR3: TGTGCCTGGAGTAGGACTAGCGGGAGAGATGAGCAGTTCTTC. It encodes CAWSRTSGRDEQFF.